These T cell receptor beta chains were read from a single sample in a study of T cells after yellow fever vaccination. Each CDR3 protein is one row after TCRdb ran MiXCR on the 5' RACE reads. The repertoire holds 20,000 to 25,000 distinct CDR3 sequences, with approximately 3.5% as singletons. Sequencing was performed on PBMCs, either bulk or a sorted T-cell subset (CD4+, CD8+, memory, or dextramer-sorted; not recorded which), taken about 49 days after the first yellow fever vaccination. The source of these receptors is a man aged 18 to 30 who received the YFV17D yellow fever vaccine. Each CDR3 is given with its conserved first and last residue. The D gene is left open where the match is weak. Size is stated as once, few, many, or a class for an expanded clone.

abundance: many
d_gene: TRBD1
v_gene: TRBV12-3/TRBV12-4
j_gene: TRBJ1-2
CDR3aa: CASSPGTGDYGYTF

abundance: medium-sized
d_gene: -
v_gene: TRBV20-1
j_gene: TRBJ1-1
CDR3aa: CSARVGLTNTEAFF

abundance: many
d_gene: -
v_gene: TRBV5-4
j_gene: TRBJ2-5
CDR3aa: CASSSTGTQETQYF

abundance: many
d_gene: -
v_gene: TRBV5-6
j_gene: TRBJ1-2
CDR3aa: CASSLGQLSGYGYTF

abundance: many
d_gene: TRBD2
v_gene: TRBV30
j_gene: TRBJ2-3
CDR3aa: CAWCRGDTDTQYF

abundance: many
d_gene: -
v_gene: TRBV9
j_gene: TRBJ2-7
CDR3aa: CASSRQGQGGEQYF

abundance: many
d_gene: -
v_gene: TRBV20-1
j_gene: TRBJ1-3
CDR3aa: CSARTGHTIYF

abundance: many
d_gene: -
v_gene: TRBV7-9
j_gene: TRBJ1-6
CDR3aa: CASSLQGYSPLHF

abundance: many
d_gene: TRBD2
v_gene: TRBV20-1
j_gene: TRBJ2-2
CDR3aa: CSARPPTQRGTNTGELFF

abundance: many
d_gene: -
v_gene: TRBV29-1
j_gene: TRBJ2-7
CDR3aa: CSVGRSYEQYF

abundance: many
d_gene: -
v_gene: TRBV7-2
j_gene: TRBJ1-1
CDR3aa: CASSPHSGQGQAFF

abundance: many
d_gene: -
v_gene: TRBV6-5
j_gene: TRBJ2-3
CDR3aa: CASSYGGSGSTDTQYF

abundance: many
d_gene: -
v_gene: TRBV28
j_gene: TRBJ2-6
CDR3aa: CASRKGGTTHSGANVLTF

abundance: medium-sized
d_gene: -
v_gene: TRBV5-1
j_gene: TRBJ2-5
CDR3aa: CASSLVPPGETQYF

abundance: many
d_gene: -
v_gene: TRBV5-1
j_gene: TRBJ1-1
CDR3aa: CASSSHAGLKNTEAFF

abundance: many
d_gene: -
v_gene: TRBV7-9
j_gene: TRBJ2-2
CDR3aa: CASRAPRRGDTGELFF

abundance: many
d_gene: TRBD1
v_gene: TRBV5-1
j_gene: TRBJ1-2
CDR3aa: CASSSDRGTNYGYTF

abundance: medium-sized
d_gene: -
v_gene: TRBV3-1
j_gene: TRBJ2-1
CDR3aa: CASSQGDLNEQFF

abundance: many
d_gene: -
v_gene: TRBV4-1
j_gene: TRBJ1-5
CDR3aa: CASSPRWVSNQPQHF

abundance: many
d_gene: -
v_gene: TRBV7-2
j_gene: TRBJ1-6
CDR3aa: CASSLLSGSNSPLHF

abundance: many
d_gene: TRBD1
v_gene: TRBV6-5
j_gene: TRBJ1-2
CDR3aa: CASSRDSYGYTF

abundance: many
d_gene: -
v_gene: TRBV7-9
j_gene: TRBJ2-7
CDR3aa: CASSLQSSSYEQYF

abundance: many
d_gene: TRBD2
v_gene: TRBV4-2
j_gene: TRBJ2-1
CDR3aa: CASSQGGHRGGAYNEQFF

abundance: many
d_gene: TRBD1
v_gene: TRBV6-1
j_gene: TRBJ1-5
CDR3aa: CASSDRGQQPQHF

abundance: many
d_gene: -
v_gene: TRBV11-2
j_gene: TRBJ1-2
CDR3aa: CASSLDRPNYGYTF

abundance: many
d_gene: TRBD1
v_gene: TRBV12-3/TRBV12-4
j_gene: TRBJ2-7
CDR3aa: CASSPRQGLYPEQYF

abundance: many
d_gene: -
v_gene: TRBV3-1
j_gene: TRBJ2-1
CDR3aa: CASSLRDASGSEQFF

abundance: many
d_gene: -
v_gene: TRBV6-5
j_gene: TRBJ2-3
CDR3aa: CASSYSKIQDTQYF

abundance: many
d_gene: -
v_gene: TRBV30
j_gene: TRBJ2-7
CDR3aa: CAWSVSSYEQYF

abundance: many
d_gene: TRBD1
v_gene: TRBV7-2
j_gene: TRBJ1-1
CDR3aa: CASSFTGVGNTEAFF

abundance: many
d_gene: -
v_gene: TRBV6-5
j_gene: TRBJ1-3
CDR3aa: CASSYSARGGNTIYF

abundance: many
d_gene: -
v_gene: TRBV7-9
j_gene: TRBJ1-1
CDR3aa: CASSLGAPTEAFF

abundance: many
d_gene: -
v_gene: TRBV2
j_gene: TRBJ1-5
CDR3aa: CASSEGGLNQPQHF

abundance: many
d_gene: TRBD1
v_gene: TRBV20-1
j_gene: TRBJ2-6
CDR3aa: CSASGRGHGANVLTF

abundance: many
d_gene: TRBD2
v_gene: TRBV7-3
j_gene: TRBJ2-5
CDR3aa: CASSLAGVDQETQYF

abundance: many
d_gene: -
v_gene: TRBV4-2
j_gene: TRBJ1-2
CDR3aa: CASSQDLLMPNYGYTF

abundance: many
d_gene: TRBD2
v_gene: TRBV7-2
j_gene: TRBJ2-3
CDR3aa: CASSILAGDTDTQYF

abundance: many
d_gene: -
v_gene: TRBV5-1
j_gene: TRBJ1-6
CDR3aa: CASSLQPGTVEEPTF

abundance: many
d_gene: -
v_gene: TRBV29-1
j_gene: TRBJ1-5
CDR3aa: CSVEEGQGGQPQHF

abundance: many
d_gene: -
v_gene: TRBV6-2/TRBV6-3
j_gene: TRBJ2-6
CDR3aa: CATSSGANVLTF

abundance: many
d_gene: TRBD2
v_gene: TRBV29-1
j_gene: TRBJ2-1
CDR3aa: CSVGRGFANEQFF

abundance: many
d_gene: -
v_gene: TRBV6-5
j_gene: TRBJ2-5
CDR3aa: CASSYPQRRGETQYF

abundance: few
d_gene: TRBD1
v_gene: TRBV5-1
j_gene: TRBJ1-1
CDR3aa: CASSPGQGVGAFF

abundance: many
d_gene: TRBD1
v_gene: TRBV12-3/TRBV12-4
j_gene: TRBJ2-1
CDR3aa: CASSLMTTGDEQFF

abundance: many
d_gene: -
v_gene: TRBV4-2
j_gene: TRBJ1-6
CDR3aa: CASSERGGSYNSPLHF

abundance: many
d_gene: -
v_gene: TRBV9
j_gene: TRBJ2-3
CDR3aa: CASSADRNTDTQYF